This T cell receptor (beta chain) came from a study of blood T cell repertoires in COVID-19. At the level of the study: T cells, B-cell-depleted T cells, or PBMCs supplied cDNA or gDNA.

V lost 2 bases, J lost 6 bases, and 14 bases lay in between. The CDR3 is made up of 14 amino acids. The germline V gene encodes CDR1 MNHNS and CDR2 SASEGT. Profiling relied on immunoSEQ multiplex PCR, and the TCRdb table lists in-frame clones only, not all of them. The sample contains hundreds of thousands of clones, roughly nine tenths of which appear only once. J is TRBJ2-7 and V is TRBV6-1; D is perhaps TRBD2 (5 bases). Sequencing was performed on peripheral blood. The TCR comes from a man younger than 30 with COVID-19, enrolled during active disease. DNA for the CDR3: TGTGCCAGCAGTGAACAGTTGCCCCGGGGCGAGCAGTACTTC. Encoded protein: CASSEQLPRGEQYF.